A selection of T cell receptor beta chains follows, all from one sample in a study of blood T cell repertoires in COVID-19. TCRdb's table, derived via immunoSEQ multiplex PCR, lists solely in-frame clones and lacks some. The data show about 190,000 clones, around 86% seen once. Sequencing input: peripheral blood. The origin of the receptors is a woman in her 40s with acute or convalescent COVID-19. Each CDR3 is given with its conserved first and last residue. The order of the fields is V gene, clone size, CDR3 length, J gene, D gene, CDR3 protein, CDR3 DNA. A D gene is named only where the DNA matches it firmly. Size tells how often a clone was seen (once, few, many) or the class of an expanded clone, and some rows leave it out.

TRBV11-3	NA	14	TRBJ1-1	NA	CASSLRGDTTEAFF	TGTGCCAGCAGCTTACGGGGGGACACCACTGAAGCTTTCTTT
TRBV10-3	once	16	TRBJ1-4	NA	CAISESSRTANEKLFF	TGTGCCATCAGTGAGTCGAGTCGGACAGCGAATGAAAAACTGTTTTTT
TRBV19	NA	16	TRBJ1-1	TRBD1	CASRGGQGAWDTEAFF	TGTGCCAGTAGGGGCGGACAGGGGGCGTGGGACACTGAAGCTTTCTTT
TRBV6-5	NA	12	TRBJ1-6	NA	CATGSYNSPLHF	TGTGCCACCGGCTCCTATAATTCACCCCTCCACTTT
TRBV6-5	NA	13	TRBJ1-1	NA	CASSTTRRTEAFF	TGTGCCAGCAGTACGACAAGAAGAACTGAAGCTTTCTTT
TRBV7-9	NA	13	TRBJ1-3	NA	CASSLVLGNTIYF	TGTGCCAGCAGCTTAGTACTGGGAAACACCATATATTTT
TRBV7-6	NA	18	TRBJ2-3	TRBD2	CASSTTPGQGGGTDTQYF	TGTGCCAGCAGCACTACCCCGGGGCAGGGAGGGGGCACAGATACGCAGTATTTT
TRBV27	NA	12	TRBJ2-1	TRBD1	CASGGQNNEQFF	TGTGCCAGCGGGGGACAGAACAATGAGCAGTTCTTC
TRBV2	once	14	TRBJ2-7	TRBD2	CASKRGGRGDEQYF	TGTGCCAGCAAGCGGGGGGGTAGGGGAGACGAGCAGTACTTC
TRBV30	NA	13	TRBJ1-3	NA	CAWSTSSGNTIYF	TGTGCCTGGAGTACGAGCTCTGGAAACACCATATATTTT
TRBV4-2	NA	19	TRBJ2-7	TRBD2	CASSQELLAGGLGAYEQYF	TGTGCCAGCAGCCAAGAGTTACTAGCGGGAGGGCTCGGAGCCTACGAGCAGTACTTC
TRBV11-2	NA	18	TRBJ2-1	TRBD2	CASSLLLAGAISYNEQFF	TGTGCCAGCAGCTTATTACTAGCGGGCGCAATCTCCTACAATGAGCAGTTCTTC
TRBV6-5	NA	11	TRBJ2-5	NA	CASGRGETQYF	TGTGCCAGCGGAAGGGGAGAGACCCAGTACTTC
TRBV7-6	many	13	TRBJ2-5	NA	CASSIQEQETQYF	TGTGCCAGCAGTATCCAGGAACAAGAGACCCAGTACTTC
TRBV10-3	few	14	TRBJ1-5	NA	CAISQGYSNQPQHF	TGTGCCATCAGTCAGGGATATAGCAATCAGCCCCAGCATTTT
TRBV30	NA	14	TRBJ2-5	TRBD2	CAWNLAGARETQYF	TGTGCCTGGAACCTAGCGGGGGCCCGAGAGACCCAGTACTTC
TRBV29-1	NA	13	TRBJ1-6	NA	CSVAAGYNSPLHF	TGCAGCGTTGCCGCAGGGTATAATTCACCCCTCCACTTT
TRBV5-1	NA	15	TRBJ1-6	NA	CASSSQGFGNSPLHF	TGCGCCAGCAGCTCCCAGGGTTTTGGTAATTCACCCCTCCACTTT
TRBV10-2	NA	11	TRBJ2-7	NA	CASRAASEQYF	TGCGCCAGCAGGGCGGCATCCGAGCAGTACTTC
TRBV5-6	NA	13	TRBJ1-2	NA	CASSLWGDYGYTF	TGTGCCAGCAGCTTGTGGGGCGACTATGGCTACACCTTC
TRBV6-4	NA	14	TRBJ2-3	TRBD2	CASSFSGTTDTQYF	TGTGCCAGCAGTTTTAGCGGGACCACAGATACGCAGTATTTT
TRBV5-1	few	16	TRBJ2-3	NA	CASSLADRSSTDTQYF	TGCGCCAGCAGCTTGGCCGACAGGTCTAGCACAGATACGCAGTATTTT
TRBV29-1	NA	14	TRBJ2-3	TRBD2	CSASTSLSTDTQYF	TGCAGCGCTTCGACTAGCTTATCCACAGATACGCAGTATTTT
TRBV7-9	once	17	TRBJ2-1	TRBD1	CASSLEDRPGPYNEQFF	TGTGCCAGCAGCTTAGAGGACAGGCCTGGGCCCTACAATGAGCAGTTCTTC
TRBV12-3/TRBV12-4	NA	13	TRBJ2-6	NA	CASIREGANVLTF	TGTGCCAGCATCCGGGAAGGGGCCAACGTCCTGACTTTC
TRBV4-1	NA	17	TRBJ2-2	NA	CASSPLTERANTGELFF	TGCGCCAGCAGCCCTTTGACAGAACGCGCGAACACCGGGGAGCTGTTTTTT
TRBV28	NA	11	TRBJ1-4	NA	CAIQINEKLFF	TGTGCGATACAGATTAATGAAAAACTGTTTTTT
TRBV5-4	NA	16	TRBJ2-2	TRBD2	CASSSIAGGPTGELFF	TGTGCCAGCAGCTCCATAGCGGGAGGGCCGACCGGGGAGCTGTTTTTT
TRBV3-1/TRBV3-2	NA	18	TRBJ1-3	NA	CASSQFKGGRTSGNTIYF	TGTGCCAGCAGCCAATTCAAGGGGGGGCGGACCTCTGGAAACACCATATATTTT